This T cell receptor beta chain was sequenced in a study of OX40 agonist ivuxolimab in advanced cancers. Individuals having autoimmune disease history or systemic immunosuppression were not enrolled. With respect to this clone: Its antigen is still unknown.

Study observations and caveats: CD4+ and CD8+ blood T cells expanded clonally by week 6 at 0.1 to 3.0 mg/kg. The antigen specificity of the peripheral T cells (those that were expanded) was not determined.

The CDR3 contains 15 residues. Germline loops: CDR1 ENHRY, CDR2 SYGVKD. The junction had 11 bases not matched to a gene; V was cut back by 10 bases and J by 6 bases. Measured with immunoSEQ multiplex PCR; TCRdb has only the in-frame clones, and not every one. The profile covers nearly 70,000 clones, with approximately 90% appearing a single time and roughly 8.2% taken by the ten largest. This sample comprised CD4+ or CD8+ T cells sorted from blood, obtained in a trial of the OX40 agonist ivuxolimab. The gene calls are TRBV10-3 and TRBJ2-1; TRBD1 matches 11 bases. This sequence originates from an adult with an advanced solid tumor such as melanoma, head and neck, liver or kidney cancer. The CDR3 bases are TGTGCCACATCACCCGGCGGGACAGGGGGCAATGAGCAGTTCTTC. It yields the protein CATSPGGTGGNEQFF.